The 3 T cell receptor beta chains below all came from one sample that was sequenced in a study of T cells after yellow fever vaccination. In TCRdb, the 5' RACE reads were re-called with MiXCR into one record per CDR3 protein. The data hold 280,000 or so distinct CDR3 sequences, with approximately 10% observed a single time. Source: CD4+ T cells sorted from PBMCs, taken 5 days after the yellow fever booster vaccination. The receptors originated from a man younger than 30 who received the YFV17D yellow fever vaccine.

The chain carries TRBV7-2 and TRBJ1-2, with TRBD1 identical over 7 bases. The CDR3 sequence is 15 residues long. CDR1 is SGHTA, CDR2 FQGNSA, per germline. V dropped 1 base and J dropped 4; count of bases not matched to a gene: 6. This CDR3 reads CASSLGRDSAYGYTF. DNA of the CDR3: TGTGCCAGCAGCTTAGGGCGGGACAGCGCCTATGGCTACACCTTC.

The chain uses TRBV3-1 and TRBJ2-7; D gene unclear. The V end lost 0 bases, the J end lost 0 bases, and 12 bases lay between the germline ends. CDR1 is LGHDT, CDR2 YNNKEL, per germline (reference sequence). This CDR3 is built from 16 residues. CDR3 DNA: TGTGCCAGCAGCCAAGAGGTACCACCGAGCTCCTACGAGCAGTACGTC. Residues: CASSQEVPPSSYEQYV.

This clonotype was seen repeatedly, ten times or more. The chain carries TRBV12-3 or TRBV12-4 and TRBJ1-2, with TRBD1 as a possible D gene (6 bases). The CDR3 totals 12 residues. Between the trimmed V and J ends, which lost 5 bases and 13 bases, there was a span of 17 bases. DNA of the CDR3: TGTGCCAGCAGTCGACAGGACCGCTGGAGCACCTTC. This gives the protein CASSRQDRWSTF.